Listed here is a single TCR beta chain. This CDR3 contains 15 residues. The germline gives CDR1 SEHNR, CDR2 FQNEAQ (reference sequence). With 5 bases clipped from V and 5 bases from J, the junction kept 8 bases outside the gene matches. Methods used by the authors: Estimates of nucleated cell counts were drawn from the amplification of reference gene primers. TCRdb's copy holds only in-frame clones and misses some; the assay was immunoSEQ multiplex PCR. Clone size and the V and J calls come from that table; the DNA yielded D and trimming. Altogether under 200,000 clones are present, approximately 90% being singletons, with the ten largest covering about 2%. This sample stems from a study of blood T cell repertoires in COVID-19. Across the study: T cells, B-cell-depleted T cells, or PBMCs supplied cDNA or gDNA.

This chain connects TRBV7-9 to TRBJ1-2, with TRBD1 matching 10 bases. Input material: peripheral blood. The sequence came from a man in his late teens or twenties with acute or convalescent COVID-19. The CDR3 loop reads CASSRPRTGGYGYTF. The CDR3 DNA sequence: TGTGCCAGCAGCCGCCCTAGGACAGGGGGGTATGGCTACACCTTC.